This T cell receptor (beta chain) is drawn from a study of lung T cells in sarcoidosis with Löfgren's syndrome (TCRdb year 2017). Notes on the research overall: Sarcoidosis was described as a granulomatous, mainly pulmonary disease marked by CD4+ T cell accumulation in bronchoalveolar lavage fluid. The repertoire analyses concentrated on Lofgren's syndrome patients. Summary of the overall study and its limitations: Recognition of a sarcoidosis-associated antigen was only suggested, and the antigen itself remained putative and was not identified. Analysis of alphabeta pairing showed that TRAV12-1 paired preferentially with TRBV2, and the TCRs formed by this pairing showed CDR3 homology. TRAV12-1 and TRBV2 were reported as the most expanded V gene segments in Löfgren's syndrome patients compared with control subjects. Multiple Lofgren's syndrome patients were reported to share TRAV12-1 and TRBV2 CDR3 motifs, a finding that suggests public CD4+ TCR repertoires.

This sample was sequenced with an Illumina MiSeq. The public reads were run again by TCRdb, first through fastp at Q25 and then through MiXCR, and only productive beta chains were kept. Each CDR3 protein appears once, grouped with its most common genes and DNA. Within this sample are 60,000 to 65,000 distinct CDR3 sequences, with less than 25% of them counted one time only. The top ten hold approximately 2.4% of the sample. This clonotype was counted between two and nine times. Its antigen is not yet known. No base quality information exists; no much larger clone differs at one position. V lost 3 bases and J lost 4 bases, and the count of bases not matched to a germline gene is 9. Spanning cysteine to phenylalanine, the CDR3 consists of 16 amino acids. Only the CDR3 region is kept as DNA, spanning 48 bases read in frame from base 1. CDR1 and CDR2, per the germline V gene, are SGHTA and FQGNSA.

The sequencing sample was made of CD4+ T cells from PBMCs. The rearrangement joined TRBV7-2 to TRBJ2-1, with 7 bases in between that match TRBD1. This TCR was sampled from a human donor with sarcoidosis (Löfgren's syndrome or another form), or a control subject (not recorded which). The CDR3 protein: CASSFEGQLNYNEQFF. The sequence in DNA is TGTGCCAGCAGCTTCGAGGGACAGTTAAATTACAATGAGCAGTTCTTC.